The subject of this entry is one T cell receptor beta chain. As handled by the study authors: Amplification of reference gene primers provided the estimated nucleated cell counts. Repertoires were generated with immunoSEQ multiplex PCR, while TCRdb's copy carries only in-frame clones and drops some. D and trimming come from the DNA, and the V and J calls and clone size come from that table. The data contain fewer than 350,000 clones, approximately 90% of them singletons. The CDR3 totals 15 residues. Germline V gene lookup returns CDR1 SGHDT and CDR2 YYEEEE. V was clipped by 0 bases and J by 1 base; unmatched bases: 0. This sample is drawn from a study of blood T cell repertoires in COVID-19. In the study overall: Acute-phase and convalescent COVID-19 samples originated in the United States, Italy and Spain.

This chain uses TRBV5-6 with TRBJ1-3; 8 bases match TRBD1. Material: peripheral blood. The clonotype was recovered from a man between 40 and 49 years old with acute or convalescent COVID-19. The CDR3 DNA reads TGTGCCAGCAGCTTGGGGACAGGGTCTGGAAACACCATATATTTT. Translating gives CASSLGTGSGNTIYF.